The source of this T cell receptor beta chain is a study of CD8 T cells in ankylosing spondylitis. Concerning this clonotype: Its antigen is not known.

In TCRdb, the 5' RACE reads were re-called with MiXCR into one record per CDR3 protein. Of roughly 230,000 distinct CDR3 sequences listed, about 10% are singletons. Study outcomes and limitations: Several of the motif variants were reported before in synovial fluid and blood from reactive arthritis. According to the report, clones linked to the disease were significantly enriched in matched synovial fluid samples taken from ankylosing spondylitis patients.

The CDR3 contains 12 residues. The trim removed 7 bases at V and 3 bases at J, leaving 5 bases unmatched. The germline V gene has CDR1 SQVTM and CDR2 ANQGSEA. The gene calls are TRBV29-1 and TRBJ1-1; 7 bases fit TRBD1. This sequence originates from a male donor with ankylosing spondylitis or in good health (not recorded which). Sequenced input: blood, either unsorted or a sorted T cell fraction (not recorded which). Here the CDR3 DNA reads TGCAGCGCTCAAACAGGGGACACTGAAGCTTTCTTT. Protein product: CSAQTGDTEAFF.